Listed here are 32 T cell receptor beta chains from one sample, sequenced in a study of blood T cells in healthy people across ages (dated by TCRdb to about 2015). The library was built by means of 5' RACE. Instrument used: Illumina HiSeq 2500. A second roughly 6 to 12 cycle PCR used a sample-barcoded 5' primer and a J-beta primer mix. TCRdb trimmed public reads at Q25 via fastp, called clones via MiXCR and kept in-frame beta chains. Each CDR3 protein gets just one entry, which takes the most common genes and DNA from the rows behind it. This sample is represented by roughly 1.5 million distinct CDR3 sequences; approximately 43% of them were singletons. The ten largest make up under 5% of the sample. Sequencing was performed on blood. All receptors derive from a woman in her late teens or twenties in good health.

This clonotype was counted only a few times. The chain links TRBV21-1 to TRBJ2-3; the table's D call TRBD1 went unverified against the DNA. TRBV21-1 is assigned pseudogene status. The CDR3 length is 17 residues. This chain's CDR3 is CASSSARSRGEIDTQYF. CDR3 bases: TGTGCCAGCAGCTCTGCAAGGTCTCGGGGTGAAATCGATACGCAGTATTTT.

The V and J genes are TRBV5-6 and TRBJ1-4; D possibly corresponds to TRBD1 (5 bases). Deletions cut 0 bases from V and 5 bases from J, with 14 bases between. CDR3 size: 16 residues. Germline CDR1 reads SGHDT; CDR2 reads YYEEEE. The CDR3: CASSLALIGANEKLFF. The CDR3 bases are TGTGCCAGCAGCTTGGCTTTGATAGGGGCGAATGAAAAACTGTTTTTT.

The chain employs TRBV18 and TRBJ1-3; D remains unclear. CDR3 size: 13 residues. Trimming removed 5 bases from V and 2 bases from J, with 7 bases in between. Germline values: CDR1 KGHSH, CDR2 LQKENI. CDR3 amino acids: CASSTGPGNTIYF. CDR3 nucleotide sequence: TGTGCCAGCTCAACCGGGCCTGGAAACACCATATATTTT.

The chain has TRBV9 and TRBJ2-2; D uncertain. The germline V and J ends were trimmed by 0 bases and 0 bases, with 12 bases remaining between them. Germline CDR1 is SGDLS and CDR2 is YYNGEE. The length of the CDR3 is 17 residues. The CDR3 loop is CASSVDSETANTGELFF. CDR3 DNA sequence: TGTGCCAGCAGCGTAGACTCCGAGACGGCGAACACCGGGGAGCTGTTTTTT.

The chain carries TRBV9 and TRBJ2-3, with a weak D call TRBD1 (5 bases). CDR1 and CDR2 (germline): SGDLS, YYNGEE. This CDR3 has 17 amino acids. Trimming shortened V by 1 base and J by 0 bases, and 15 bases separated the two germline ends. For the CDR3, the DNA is TGTGCCAGCAGCGTAAAAGGACAAGTCCGGAGCACAGATACGCAGTATTTT. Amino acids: CASSVKGQVRSTDTQYF. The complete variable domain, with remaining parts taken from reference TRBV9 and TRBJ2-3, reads DSGVTQTPKHLITATGQRVTLRCSPRSGDLSVYWYQQSLDQGLQFLIQYYNGEERAKGNILERFSAQQFPDLHSELNLSSLELGDSALYFCASSVKGQVRSTDTQYFGPGTRLTVL.

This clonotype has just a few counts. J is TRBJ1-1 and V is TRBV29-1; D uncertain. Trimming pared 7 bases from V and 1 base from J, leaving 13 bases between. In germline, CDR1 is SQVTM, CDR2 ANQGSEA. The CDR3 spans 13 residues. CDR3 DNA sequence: TGCAGCGCTGTGGCTGGCCCGAACACTGAAGCTTTCTTT. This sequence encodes CSAVAGPNTEAFF.

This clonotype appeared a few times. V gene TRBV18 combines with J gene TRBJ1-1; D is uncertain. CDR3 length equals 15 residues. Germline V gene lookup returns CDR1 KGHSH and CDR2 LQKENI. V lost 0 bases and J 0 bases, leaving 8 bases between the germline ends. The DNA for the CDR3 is TGTGCCAGCTCACCACCGTCAGGCCTGAACACTGAAGCTTTCTTT. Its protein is CASSPPSGLNTEAFF.

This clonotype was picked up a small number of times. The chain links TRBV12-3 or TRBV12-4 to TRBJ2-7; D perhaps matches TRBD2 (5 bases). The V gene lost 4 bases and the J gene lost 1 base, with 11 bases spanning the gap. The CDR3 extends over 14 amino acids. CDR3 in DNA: TGTGCCAGCAGTTATAGACGGGGATCCTACGAGCAGTACTTC. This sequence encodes CASSYRRGSYEQYF.

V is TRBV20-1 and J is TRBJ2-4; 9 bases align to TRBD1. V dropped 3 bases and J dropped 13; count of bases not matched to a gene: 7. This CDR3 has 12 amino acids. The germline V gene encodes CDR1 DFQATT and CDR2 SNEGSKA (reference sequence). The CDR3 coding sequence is TGCAGTGCTAGGGACAGGGGAGGGGAGCAGTACTTC. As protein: CSARDRGGEQYF.

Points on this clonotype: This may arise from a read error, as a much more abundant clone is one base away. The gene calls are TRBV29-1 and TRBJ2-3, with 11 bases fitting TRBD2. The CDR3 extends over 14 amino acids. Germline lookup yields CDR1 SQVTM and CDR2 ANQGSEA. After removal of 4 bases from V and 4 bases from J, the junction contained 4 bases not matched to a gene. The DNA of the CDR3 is TGCAGCGTTGGCCTAGCGGGAGGTTCAGATACGCAGTATTTT. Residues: CSVGLAGGSDTQYF.

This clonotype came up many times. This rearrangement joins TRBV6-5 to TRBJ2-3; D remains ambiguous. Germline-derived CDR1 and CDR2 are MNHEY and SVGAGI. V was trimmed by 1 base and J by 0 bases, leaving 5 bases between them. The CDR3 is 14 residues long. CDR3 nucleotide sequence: TGTGCCAGCAGTTACTGGCCTAGCACAGATACGCAGTATTTT. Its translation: CASSYWPSTDTQYF.

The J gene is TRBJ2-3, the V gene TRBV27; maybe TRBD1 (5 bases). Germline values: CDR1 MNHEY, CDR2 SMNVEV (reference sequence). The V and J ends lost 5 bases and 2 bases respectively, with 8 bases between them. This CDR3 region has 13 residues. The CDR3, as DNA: TGTGCCAGCAGTGGGGCCATCACAGATACGCAGTATTTT. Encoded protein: CASSGAITDTQYF.

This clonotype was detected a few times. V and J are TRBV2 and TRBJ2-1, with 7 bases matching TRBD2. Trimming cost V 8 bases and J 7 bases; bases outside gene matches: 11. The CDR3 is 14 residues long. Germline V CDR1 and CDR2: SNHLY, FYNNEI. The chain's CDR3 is CASLGGSAGNEQFF. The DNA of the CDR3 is TGTGCCAGCTTGGGGGGGTCAGCCGGGAATGAGCAGTTCTTC.

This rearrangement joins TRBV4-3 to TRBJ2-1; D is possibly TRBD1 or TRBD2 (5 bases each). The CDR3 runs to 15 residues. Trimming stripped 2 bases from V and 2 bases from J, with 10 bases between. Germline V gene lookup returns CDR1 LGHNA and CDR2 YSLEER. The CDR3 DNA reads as TGCGCCAGCAGCCAAATGGGGGATCCCTACAATGAGCAGTTCTTC. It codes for CASSQMGDPYNEQFF.

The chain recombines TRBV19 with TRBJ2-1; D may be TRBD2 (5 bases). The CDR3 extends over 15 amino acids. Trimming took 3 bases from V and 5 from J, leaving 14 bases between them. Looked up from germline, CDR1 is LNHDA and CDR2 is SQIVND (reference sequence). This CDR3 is CASSIALGVHNEQFF. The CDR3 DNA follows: TGTGCCAGTAGTATCGCCCTCGGGGTACACAATGAGCAGTTCTTC.

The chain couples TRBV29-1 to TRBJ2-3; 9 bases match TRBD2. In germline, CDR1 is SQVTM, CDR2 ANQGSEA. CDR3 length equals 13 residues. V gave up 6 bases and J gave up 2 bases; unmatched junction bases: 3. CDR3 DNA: TGCAGCGTCCTAGCGGGGCTCACAGATACGCAGTATTTT. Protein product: CSVLAGLTDTQYF.

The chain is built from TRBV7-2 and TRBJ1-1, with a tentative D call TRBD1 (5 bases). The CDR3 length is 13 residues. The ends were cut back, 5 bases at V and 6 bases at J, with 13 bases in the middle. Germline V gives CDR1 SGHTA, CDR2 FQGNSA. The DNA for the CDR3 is TGTGCCAGCAGCATGACGCGGGGGGCTGAAGCTTTCTTT. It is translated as CASSMTRGAEAFF.

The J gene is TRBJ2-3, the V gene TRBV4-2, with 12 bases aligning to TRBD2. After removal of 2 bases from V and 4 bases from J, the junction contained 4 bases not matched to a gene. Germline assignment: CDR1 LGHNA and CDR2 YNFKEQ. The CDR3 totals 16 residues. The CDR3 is CASSQLTSGSSDTQYF. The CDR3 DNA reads TGTGCCAGCAGCCAACTGACTAGCGGGAGTTCAGATACGCAGTATTTT.

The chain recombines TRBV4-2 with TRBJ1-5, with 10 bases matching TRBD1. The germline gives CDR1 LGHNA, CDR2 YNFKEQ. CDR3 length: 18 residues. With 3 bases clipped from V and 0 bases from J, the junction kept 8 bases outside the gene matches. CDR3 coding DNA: TGTGCCAGCAGCCATGGTCCCGGGACAGGGGATAGCAATCAGCCCCAGCATTTT. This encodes CASSHGPGTGDSNQPQHF.

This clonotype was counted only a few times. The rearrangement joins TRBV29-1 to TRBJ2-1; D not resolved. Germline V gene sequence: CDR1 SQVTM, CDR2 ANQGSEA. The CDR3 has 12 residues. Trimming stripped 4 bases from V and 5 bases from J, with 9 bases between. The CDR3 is CSVGKANNEQFF. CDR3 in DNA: TGCAGCGTTGGGAAGGCGAACAATGAGCAGTTCTTC.

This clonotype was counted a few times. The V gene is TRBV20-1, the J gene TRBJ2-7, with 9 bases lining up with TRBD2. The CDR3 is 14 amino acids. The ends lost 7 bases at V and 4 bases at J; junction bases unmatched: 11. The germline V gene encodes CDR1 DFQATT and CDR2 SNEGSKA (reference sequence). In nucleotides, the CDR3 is TGCAGTGGAGCGGGAGGTGTAACCGATTACGAGCAGTACTTC. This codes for CSGAGGVTDYEQYF.

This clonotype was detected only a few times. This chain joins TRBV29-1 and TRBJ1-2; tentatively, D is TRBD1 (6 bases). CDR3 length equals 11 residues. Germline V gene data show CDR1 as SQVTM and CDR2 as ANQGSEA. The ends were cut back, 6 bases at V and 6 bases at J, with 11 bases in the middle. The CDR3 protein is CSVARQDGYTF. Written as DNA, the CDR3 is TGCAGCGTCGCGCGACAGGATGGCTACACCTTC.

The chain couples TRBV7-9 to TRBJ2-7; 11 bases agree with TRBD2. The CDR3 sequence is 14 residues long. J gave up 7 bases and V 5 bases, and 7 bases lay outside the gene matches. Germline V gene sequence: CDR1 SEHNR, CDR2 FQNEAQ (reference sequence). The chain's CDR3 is CASSMTSGVDEQYF. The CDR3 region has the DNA TGTGCCAGCAGCATGACTAGCGGGGTGGATGAGCAGTACTTC.

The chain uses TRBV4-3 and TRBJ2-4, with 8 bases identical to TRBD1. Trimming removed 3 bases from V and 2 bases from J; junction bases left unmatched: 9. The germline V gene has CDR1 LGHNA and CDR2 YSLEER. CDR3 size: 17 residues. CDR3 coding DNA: TGCGCCAGCAGCCATCGGAGGACAGGGCGAACCAAAAACATTCAGTACTTC. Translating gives CASSHRRTGRTKNIQYF.

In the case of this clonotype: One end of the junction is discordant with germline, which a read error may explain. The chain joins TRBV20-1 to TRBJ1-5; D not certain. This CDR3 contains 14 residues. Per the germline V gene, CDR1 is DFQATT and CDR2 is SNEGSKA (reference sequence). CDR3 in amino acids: CSARGRGIDQPRHF. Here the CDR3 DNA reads TGCAGTGCTAGAGGTCGGGGTATCGATCAGCCCCGGCATTTT.

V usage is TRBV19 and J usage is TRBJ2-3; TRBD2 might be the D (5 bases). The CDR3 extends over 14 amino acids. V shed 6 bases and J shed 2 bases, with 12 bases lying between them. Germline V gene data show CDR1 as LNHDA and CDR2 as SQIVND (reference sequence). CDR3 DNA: TGTGCCAGTAGGCCGGGGTACGACACAGATACGCAGTATTTT. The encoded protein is CASRPGYDTDTQYF.

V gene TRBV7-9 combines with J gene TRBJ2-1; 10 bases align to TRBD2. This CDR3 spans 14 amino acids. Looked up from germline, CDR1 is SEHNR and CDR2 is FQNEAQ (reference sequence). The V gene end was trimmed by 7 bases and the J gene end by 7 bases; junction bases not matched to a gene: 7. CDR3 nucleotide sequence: TGTGCCAGCATTACCAGCGGGAGGGAGAATGAGCAGTTCTTC. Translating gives CASITSGRENEQFF. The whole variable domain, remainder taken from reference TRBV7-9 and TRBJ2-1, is DTGVSQNPRHKITKRGQNVTFRCDPISEHNRLYWYRQTLGQGPEFLTYFQNEAQLEKSRLLSDRFSAERPKGSFSTLEIQRTEQGDSAMYLCASITSGRENEQFFGPGTRLTVL.

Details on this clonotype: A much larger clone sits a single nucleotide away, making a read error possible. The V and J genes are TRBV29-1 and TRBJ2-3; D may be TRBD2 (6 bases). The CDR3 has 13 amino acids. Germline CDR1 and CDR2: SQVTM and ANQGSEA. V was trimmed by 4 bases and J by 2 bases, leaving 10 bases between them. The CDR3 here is CSVAGRDTDTQYF. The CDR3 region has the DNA TGCAGCGTTGCGGGGCGGGACACAGATACGCAGTATTTT.

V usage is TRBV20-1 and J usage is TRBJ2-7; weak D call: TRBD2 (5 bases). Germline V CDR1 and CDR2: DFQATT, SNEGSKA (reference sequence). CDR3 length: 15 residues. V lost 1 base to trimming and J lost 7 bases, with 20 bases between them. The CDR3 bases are TGCAGTGCTAGAGTCCCGCTAGCTGCTTTTGGTGAGCAGTACTTC. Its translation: CSARVPLAAFGEQYF.

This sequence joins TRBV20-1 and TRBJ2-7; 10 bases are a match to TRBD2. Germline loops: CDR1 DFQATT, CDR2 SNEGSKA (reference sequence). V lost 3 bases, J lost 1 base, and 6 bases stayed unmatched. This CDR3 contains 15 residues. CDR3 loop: CSARPLAGDSYEQYF. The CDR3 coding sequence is TGCAGTGCTAGGCCCCTAGCGGGGGATTCCTACGAGCAGTACTTC.

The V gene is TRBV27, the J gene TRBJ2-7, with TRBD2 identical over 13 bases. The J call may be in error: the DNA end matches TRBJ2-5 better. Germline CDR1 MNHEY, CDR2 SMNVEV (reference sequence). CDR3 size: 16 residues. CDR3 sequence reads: CASSPTGLAGSQTQYF. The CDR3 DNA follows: TGTGCCAGCAGTCCCACGGGACTAGCGGGAAGCCAGACCCAGTACTTC.

In nucleotides, the CDR3 is TGTGCCAGCAGTGAGGGGACAGGGGGCACCGGGGAGCTGTTTTTT. Amino acid sequence: CASSEGTGGTGELFF. The V call is TRBV25-1, the J call TRBJ2-2; TRBD1 matches at 11 bases. This CDR3 spans 15 amino acids. The trim removed 3 bases at V and 4 bases at J, leaving 1 base unmatched. Germline values: CDR1 MGHDK, CDR2 SYGVNS.